This T cell receptor beta chain appears in the sequencing data of a study of T-cell memory formation after mild COVID-19. This clonotype was observed at least ten times. Antigen: not known. Overall study results and limits: Day 15 to 85 contracting clones showed balanced CD4/CD8; day 15 to 37 expanders favored CD4+. The finding that pre-infection memory included some responding clones suggested that cross-reactive memory joined.

Germline CDR1 is SGHTA and CDR2 is FQGNSA. This CDR3 spans 13 amino acids. V was pared by 6 bases and J by 7 bases, with 13 bases between. TCRdb reprocessed the 5' RACE reads with MiXCR, giving one entry per CDR3 protein. The sample has a few hundred thousand distinct CDR3 sequences; about 15% are singletons. The sample taken for sequencing was PBMCs or a T cell subset sorted from them (not recorded which). The gene calls are TRBV7-2 and TRBJ1-5; perhaps TRBD1 as D (5 bases). The sequence was obtained from a man between 18 and 29 years old who had mild COVID-19 (a few samples of this study predate the infection). Cell type and time point are not known. CDR3 loop: CASSSQGDQPQHF. CDR3 nucleotides: TGTGCCAGCAGTTCCCAGGGTGACCAGCCCCAGCATTTT.